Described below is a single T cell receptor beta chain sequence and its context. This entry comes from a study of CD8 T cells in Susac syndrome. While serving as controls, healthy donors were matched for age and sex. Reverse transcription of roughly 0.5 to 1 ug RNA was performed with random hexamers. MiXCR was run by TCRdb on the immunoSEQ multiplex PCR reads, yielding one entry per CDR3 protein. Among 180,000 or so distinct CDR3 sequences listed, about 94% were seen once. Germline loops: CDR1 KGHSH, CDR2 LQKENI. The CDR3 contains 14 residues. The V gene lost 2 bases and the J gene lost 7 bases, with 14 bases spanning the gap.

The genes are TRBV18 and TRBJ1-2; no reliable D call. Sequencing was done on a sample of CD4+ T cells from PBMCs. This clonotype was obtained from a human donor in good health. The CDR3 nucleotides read TGTGCCAGCTCACCAGACCCCGGTGTGGGTGGCTACACCTTC. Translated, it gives CASSPDPGVGGYTF.